This T cell receptor (beta chain) was captured in a study of control samples from healthy donors and cancer patients. The CDR3 is 16 residues long. V shed 3 bases and J shed 4 bases, with 21 bases lying between them. Germline CDR1 DFQATT, CDR2 SNEGSKA (reference sequence). Libraries were prepared by immunoSEQ multiplex PCR; TCRdb keeps only in-frame clonotypes and omits some of them. The data show just over 150,000 clones, over 85% seen once. The sequence came from a man aged 25-45 years in good health. Sequencing was done on a sample of blood. The chain uses TRBV20-1 and TRBJ1-1, with D unclear. CDR3 DNA: TGCAGTGCTAGTCGAGTGTATTTGGGTCGAGGCACTGAAGCTTTCTTT. This gives the protein CSASRVYLGRGTEAFF.